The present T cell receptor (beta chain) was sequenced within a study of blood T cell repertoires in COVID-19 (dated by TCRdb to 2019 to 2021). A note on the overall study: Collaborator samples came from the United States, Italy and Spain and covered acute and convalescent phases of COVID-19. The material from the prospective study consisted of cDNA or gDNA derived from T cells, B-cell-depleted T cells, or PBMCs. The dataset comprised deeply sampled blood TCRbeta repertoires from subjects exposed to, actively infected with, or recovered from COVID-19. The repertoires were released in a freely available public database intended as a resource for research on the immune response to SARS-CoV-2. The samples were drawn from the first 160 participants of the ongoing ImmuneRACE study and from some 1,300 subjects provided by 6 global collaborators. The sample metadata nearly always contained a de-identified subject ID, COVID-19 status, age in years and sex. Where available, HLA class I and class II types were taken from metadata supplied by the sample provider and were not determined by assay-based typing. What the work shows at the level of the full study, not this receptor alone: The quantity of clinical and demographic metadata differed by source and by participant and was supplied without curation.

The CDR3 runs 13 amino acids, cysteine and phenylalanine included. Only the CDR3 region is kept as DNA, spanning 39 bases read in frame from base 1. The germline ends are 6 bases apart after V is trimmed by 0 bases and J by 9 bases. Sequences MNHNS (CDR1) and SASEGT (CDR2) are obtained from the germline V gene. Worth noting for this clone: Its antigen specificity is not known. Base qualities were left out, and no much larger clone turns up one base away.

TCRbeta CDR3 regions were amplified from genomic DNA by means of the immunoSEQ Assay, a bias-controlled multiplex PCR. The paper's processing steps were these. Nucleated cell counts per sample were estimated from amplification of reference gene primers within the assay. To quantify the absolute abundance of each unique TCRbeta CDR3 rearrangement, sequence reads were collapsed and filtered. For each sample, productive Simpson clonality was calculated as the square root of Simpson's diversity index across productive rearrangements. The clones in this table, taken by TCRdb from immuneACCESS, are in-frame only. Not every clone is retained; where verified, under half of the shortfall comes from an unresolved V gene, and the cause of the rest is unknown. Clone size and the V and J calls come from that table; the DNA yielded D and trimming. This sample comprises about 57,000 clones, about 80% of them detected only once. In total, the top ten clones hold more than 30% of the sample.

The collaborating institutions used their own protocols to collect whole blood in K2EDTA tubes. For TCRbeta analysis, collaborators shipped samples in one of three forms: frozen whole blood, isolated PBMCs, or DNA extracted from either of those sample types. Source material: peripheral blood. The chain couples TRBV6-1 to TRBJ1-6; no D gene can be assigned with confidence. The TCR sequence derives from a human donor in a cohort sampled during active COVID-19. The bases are TGTGCCAGCAGTGAAGCGGAGGGTTCACCCCTCCACTTT. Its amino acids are CASSEAEGSPLHF.